This TCR beta chain was profiled in a study of blood T cell repertoires in COVID-19. Per the original methods: Scientists estimated how many nucleated cells there were by amplifying reference gene primers. This table comes from immunoSEQ multiplex PCR, and its TCRdb copy is limited to in-frame clones, with some not included. V and J calls and clone size follow that table, whereas D and trimming were derived from the DNA. The data hold about 62,000 clones, with roughly 89% observed a single time. Germline V gene sequence: CDR1 GTSNPN, CDR2 SVGIG (reference sequence). J lost 3 bases, V lost 3 bases, and 6 bases had no gene match. This CDR3 spans 15 amino acids.

The sequence came from a human donor in a cohort sampled during active COVID-19. V is TRBV30 and J is TRBJ2-3; the match to TRBD1 covers 10 bases. The sequencing sample was made of peripheral blood. CDR3 DNA sequence: TGTGCCTGGAGGGGGGGACAGGGGATGACAGATACGCAGTATTTT. Its protein product is CAWRGGQGMTDTQYF.